Each of the 21 T cell receptor beta chains below was sequenced from the same sample in a study of CD8+ T cells in alopecia areata. Treatment indicated: oral pan-JAK inhibitor, 5-10 mg twice daily. The sequencing template was cDNA reverse transcribed from extracted RNA. Assay: immunoSEQ multiplex PCR; the TCRdb copy retains only in-frame clones and omits some. The sample records about 180,000 clones, 40% to 55% being singletons. Material: CD8+ T cells sorted from blood, obtained between weeks 51 and 52, from a patient treated with tofacitinib. The origin of the receptors is a human donor with alopecia areata.

This clone was counted once. V gene TRBV10-3 combines with J gene TRBJ2-5; D could derive from TRBD1 or TRBD2 (5 bases each). This CDR3 has 14 residues. V lost 4 bases to trimming and J lost 5 bases, with 14 bases between them. Germline CDR1 is ENHRY and CDR2 is SYGVKD. The CDR3 DNA reads TGTGCCATCAGTGGGTCGGGACCCGCGGAGACCCAGTACTTC. It is translated as CAISGSGPAETQYF.

This chain links TRBV20-1 with TRBJ2-1, with D possibly matching TRBD2 (6 bases). Deletions cut 3 bases from V and 10 bases from J, with 10 bases between. The germline gives CDR1 DFQATT, CDR2 SNEGSKA (reference sequence). This CDR3 is 11 amino acids long. The DNA of the CDR3 is TGCAGTGCTAGCGGGAGCCAAGAGCAGTTCTTC. As protein: CSASGSQEQFF.

Worth noting for this clone: Additional DNA sequences in this sample encode the identical CDR3. The gene calls are TRBV9 and TRBJ2-5; D could derive from TRBD1 or TRBD2 (5 bases each). Trimming pared 0 bases from V and 3 bases from J, leaving 6 bases between. From germline, CDR1 is SGDLS and CDR2 YYNGEE. The CDR3 length is 13 residues. CDR3 DNA: TGTGCCAGCAGCGTAGGAGGGGAAGAGACCCAGTACTTC. The encoded protein is CASSVGGEETQYF.

This chain uses TRBV27 with TRBJ2-3, with 9 nucleotides matching TRBD2. Looked up from germline, CDR1 is MNHEY and CDR2 is SMNVEV (reference sequence). The CDR3 runs 13 residues. Trimming removed 7 bases from V and 4 bases from J; junction bases left unmatched: 3. CDR3 bases: TGTGCCAGCACCGCGGGGGGGCCAGATACGCAGTATTTT. The encoded protein is CASTAGGPDTQYF.

The rearrangement joins TRBV29-1 to TRBJ1-5; 7 nucleotides agree with TRBD1. This CDR3 has 12 amino acids. Germline CDR1 and CDR2: SQVTM and ANQGSEA. The J segment lost 7 bases and the V segment lost 4 bases, leaving 4 bases of the junction unmatched. CDR3 in amino acids: CSVGKQGQPQHF. The CDR3 DNA reads TGCAGCGTTGGTAAACAGGGGCAGCCCCAGCATTTT.

The chain is built from TRBV6-8 and TRBJ1-2; 7 bases are a match to TRBD1. The CDR3 length is 13 residues. Germline V CDR1 and CDR2: MNHGY, SAAAGT. The ends lost 6 bases at V and 6 bases at J; junction bases unmatched: 7. The CDR3 DNA is TGTGCCAGCAGCCCCACAGGGGCGGATGGCTACACCTTC. Translating it yields CASSPTGADGYTF.

This sequence joins TRBV7-9 and TRBJ1-2; TRBD1 aligns across 8 bases. CDR1 and CDR2 from the germline V gene are SEHNR and FQNEAQ (reference sequence). V lost 5 bases and J lost 8; bases outside the gene matches: 13. The CDR3 is made up of 15 amino acids. This CDR3 is CASSPWDRPPEGYTF. CDR3 DNA: TGTGCCAGCAGCCCCTGGGACAGGCCTCCGGAGGGCTACACCTTC.

The V and J genes are TRBV30 and TRBJ1-1; 7 nucleotides line up with TRBD1. The CDR3 length is 13 residues. In germline, CDR1 is GTSNPN, CDR2 SVGIG (reference sequence). Germline trimming cut 3 bases from V and 6 bases from J; bases unmatched to any gene: 7. The CDR3 DNA is TGTGCCTGGAGCGCAGGGGGGAGGTCTGAAGCTTTCTTT. Translated: CAWSAGGRSEAFF.

V and J are TRBV29-1 and TRBJ2-7, with D possibly being TRBD1 (6 bases). Trimming shortened V by 5 bases and J by 5 bases, and 13 bases separated the two germline ends. The V gene's germline CDR1 is SQVTM and CDR2 ANQGSEA. The CDR3 runs to 12 residues. The CDR3 sequence is CSVHQGSNEQYF. DNA of the CDR3: TGCAGCGTTCACCAGGGGTCCAACGAGCAGTACTTC.

About this clone: Within the sample, other DNA sequences also encode this same CDR3. The chain links TRBV7-9 to TRBJ1-1; D not certain. The V end was cut by 5 bases, the J end by 3 bases, with 7 bases between. Germline CDR1 SEHNR, CDR2 FQNEAQ (reference sequence). The CDR3 runs to 12 residues. CDR3 sequence (DNA): TGTGCCAGCAGCCCCGGGGACACTGAAGCTTTCTTT. Its protein is CASSPGDTEAFF.

In the case of this clone: The sample contains more than one DNA sequence encoding this CDR3. The V and J genes are TRBV13 and TRBJ2-7, with no clear D. The V gene lost 5 bases and the J gene lost 3 bases, with 8 bases spanning the gap. The CDR3 extends over 12 amino acids. In germline, CDR1 is PRHDT, CDR2 FYEKMQ (reference sequence). This CDR3 reads CASSPTGYEQYF. DNA for the CDR3: TGTGCCAGCAGCCCTACCGGCTACGAGCAGTACTTC.

The gene calls are TRBV29-1 and TRBJ2-7; D is uncertain. There are 14 residues in the CDR3. V dropped 6 bases and J dropped 3 bases, with 18 bases sitting between them. Germline CDR1 is SQVTM and CDR2 is ANQGSEA. The CDR3 region has the DNA TGCAGCGTCGCACCCCGGCAGGACCTCTACGAGCAGTACTTC. It translates to CSVAPRQDLYEQYF.

DNA for the CDR3: TGTGCCAGCAGTTACCTGAGTGGGACCCAGTACTTC. Its translation: CASSYLSGTQYF. V usage is TRBV6-5 and J usage is TRBJ2-5; D is ambiguous. The V gene lost 2 bases and the J gene lost 7 bases, with 8 bases spanning the gap. This CDR3 has 12 residues. Looked up from germline, CDR1 is MNHEY and CDR2 is SVGAGI.

This clone was counted between two and nine times. This chain joins TRBV29-1 and TRBJ2-6, with D possibly being TRBD1 (6 bases). The ends were cut back, 5 bases at V and 0 bases at J, with 14 bases in the middle. Germline V gives CDR1 SQVTM, CDR2 ANQGSEA. CDR3 length: 16 amino acids. The CDR3 loop reads CSVRQESLSGANVLTF. CDR3 coding DNA: TGCAGCGTTCGACAGGAATCCCTCTCTGGGGCCAACGTCCTGACTTTC.

This chain connects TRBV15 to TRBJ2-4; D is possibly TRBD1 (5 bases). The V and J ends lost 0 bases and 1 base respectively, with 19 bases between them. Germline V lookup: CDR1 LNHNV, CDR2 YYDKDF (reference sequence). The CDR3 consists of 19 residues. The CDR3 DNA follows: TGTGCCACCAGCAGAGACAGGCTGAGTGATTGGGGCGCCAAAAACATTCAGTACTTC. Encoded protein: CATSRDRLSDWGAKNIQYF.

This clone was seen a single time. This sequence joins TRBV28 and TRBJ2-1, with 7 nucleotides matching TRBD2. V lost 3 bases to trimming and J lost 4 bases; unmatched junction nucleotides: 6. The CDR3 is 15 residues long. Germline V CDR1 and CDR2: MDHEN, SYDVKM. CDR3 amino acids: CASSFTERGYNEQFF. The CDR3 nucleotides read TGTGCCAGCAGTTTTACGGAGCGGGGATACAATGAGCAGTTCTTC.

The gene calls are TRBV10-3 and TRBJ2-5, with D possibly matching TRBD1 (5 bases). The V end lost 3 bases, the J end lost 5 bases, and 13 bases lay between the germline ends. The CDR3 runs to 14 residues. The germline V gene encodes CDR1 ENHRY and CDR2 SYGVKD. The CDR3 nucleotides are TGTGCCATCAGTGAACAGGTCAACATCGAGACCCAGTACTTC. It codes for CAISEQVNIETQYF.

The chain carries TRBV27 and TRBJ2-2; 8 bases map to TRBD1. The V segment lost 6 bases and the J segment 6 bases; nucleotides outside the gene matches: 6. In germline, CDR1 is MNHEY, CDR2 SMNVEV (reference sequence). The length of the CDR3 is 14 residues. The CDR3 DNA reads TGTGCCAGCAGCTGGACAGGGACTTCCGGGGAGCTGTTTTTT. The encoded protein is CASSWTGTSGELFF.

This clone was recorded a few times. The rearrangement links TRBV13 to TRBJ1-1, with a tentative D call TRBD1 (6 bases). V was shortened by 1 base and J by 2 bases, with 8 bases between the two germline ends. Germline-derived CDR1 and CDR2 are PRHDT and FYEKMQ (reference sequence). The CDR3 runs 14 residues. The CDR3 DNA reads TGTGCCAGCAGCTTAGTAGGGGGAAACACTGAAGCTTTCTTT. This sequence encodes CASSLVGGNTEAFF. The full variable domain, in which reference TRBV13 and TRBJ1-1 provide the parts outside the CDR3, is AAGVIQSPRHLIKEKRETATLKCYPIPRHDTVYWYQQGPGQDPQFLISFYEKMQSDKGSIPDRFSAQQFSDYHSELNMSSLELGDSALYFCASSLVGGNTEAFFGQGTRLTVV.

The chain combines TRBV11-1 with TRBJ1-1, with D maybe TRBD1 (5 bases). Germline assignment: CDR1 SGHAT and CDR2 FQDESV (reference sequence). Trimming took 2 bases from V and 4 from J, leaving 14 bases between them. The CDR3 has 15 residues. The CDR3 DNA sequence: TGTGCCAGCAGCTTATTGTGGGGCTCCGGCACTGAAGCTTTCTTT. Translated, it gives CASSLLWGSGTEAFF.

The chain links TRBV29-1 to TRBJ1-3; tentatively, D is TRBD1 (6 bases). Germline CDR1 SQVTM, CDR2 ANQGSEA. CDR3 length: 15 amino acids. Trimming took 7 bases from V and 1 from J, leaving 17 bases between them. The CDR3 is CSGLLTGWSGNTIYF. CDR3 bases: TGCAGCGGATTGCTAACAGGGTGGTCTGGAAACACCATATATTTT.